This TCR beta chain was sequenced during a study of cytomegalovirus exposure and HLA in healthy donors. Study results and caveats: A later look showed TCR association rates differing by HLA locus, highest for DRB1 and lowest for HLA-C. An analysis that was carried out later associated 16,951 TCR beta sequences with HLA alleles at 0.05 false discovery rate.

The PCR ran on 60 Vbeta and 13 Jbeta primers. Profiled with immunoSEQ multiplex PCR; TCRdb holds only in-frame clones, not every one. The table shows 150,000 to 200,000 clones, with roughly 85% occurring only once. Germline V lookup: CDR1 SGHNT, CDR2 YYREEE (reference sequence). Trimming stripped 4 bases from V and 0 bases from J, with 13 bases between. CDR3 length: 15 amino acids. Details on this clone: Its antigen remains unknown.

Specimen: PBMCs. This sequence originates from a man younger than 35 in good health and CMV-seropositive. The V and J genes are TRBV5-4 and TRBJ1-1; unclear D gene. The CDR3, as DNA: TGTGCCAGCAGCCGGTATGGTGTTATGAACACTGAAGCTTTCTTT. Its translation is CASSRYGVMNTEAFF.